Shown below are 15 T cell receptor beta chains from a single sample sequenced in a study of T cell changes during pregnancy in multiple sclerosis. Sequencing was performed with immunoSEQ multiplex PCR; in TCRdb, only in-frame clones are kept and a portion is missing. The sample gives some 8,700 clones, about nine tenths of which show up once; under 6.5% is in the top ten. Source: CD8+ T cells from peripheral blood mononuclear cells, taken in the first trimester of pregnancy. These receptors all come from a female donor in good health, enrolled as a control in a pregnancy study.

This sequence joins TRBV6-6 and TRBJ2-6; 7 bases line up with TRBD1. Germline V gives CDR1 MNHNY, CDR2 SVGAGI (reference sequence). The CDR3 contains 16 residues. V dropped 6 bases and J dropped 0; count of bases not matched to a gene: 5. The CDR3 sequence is CASSTTGYSGANVLTF. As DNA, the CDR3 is TGTGCCAGCAGCACGACAGGGTACTCTGGGGCCAACGTCCTGACTTTC.

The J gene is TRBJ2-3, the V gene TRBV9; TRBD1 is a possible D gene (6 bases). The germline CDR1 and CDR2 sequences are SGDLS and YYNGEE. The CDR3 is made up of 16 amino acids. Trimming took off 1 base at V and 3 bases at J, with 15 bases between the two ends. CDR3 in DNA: TGTGCCAGCAGCGTATCCAACAGGGTTTGGACAGATACGCAGTATTTT. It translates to CASSVSNRVWTDTQYF.

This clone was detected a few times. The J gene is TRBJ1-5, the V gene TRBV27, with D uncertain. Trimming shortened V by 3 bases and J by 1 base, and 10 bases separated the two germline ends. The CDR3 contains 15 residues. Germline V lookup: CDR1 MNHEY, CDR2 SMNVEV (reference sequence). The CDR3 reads CASSFRSSSNQPQHF. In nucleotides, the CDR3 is TGTGCCAGCAGTTTCAGAAGTTCGAGCAATCAGCCCCAGCATTTT.

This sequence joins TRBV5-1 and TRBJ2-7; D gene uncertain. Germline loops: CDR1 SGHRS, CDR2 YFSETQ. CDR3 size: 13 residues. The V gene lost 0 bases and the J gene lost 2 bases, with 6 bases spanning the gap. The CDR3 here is CASSLDAAYEQYF. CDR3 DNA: TGCGCCAGCAGCTTGGACGCAGCCTACGAGCAGTACTTC.

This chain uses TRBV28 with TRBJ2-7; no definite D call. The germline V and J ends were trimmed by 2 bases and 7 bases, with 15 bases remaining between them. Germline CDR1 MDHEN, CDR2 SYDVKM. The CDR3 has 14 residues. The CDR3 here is CASSLRLRQAEQYF. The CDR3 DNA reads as TGTGCCAGCAGTTTAAGGTTAAGGCAGGCAGAGCAGTACTTC.

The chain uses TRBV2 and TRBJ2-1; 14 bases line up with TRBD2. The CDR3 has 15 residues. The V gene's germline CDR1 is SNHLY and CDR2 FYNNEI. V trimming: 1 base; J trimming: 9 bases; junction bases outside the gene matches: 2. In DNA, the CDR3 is TGTGCCAGCAGTGAAGGGGGACTAGCGGGGGTTGAGCAGTTCTTC. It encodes CASSEGGLAGVEQFF.

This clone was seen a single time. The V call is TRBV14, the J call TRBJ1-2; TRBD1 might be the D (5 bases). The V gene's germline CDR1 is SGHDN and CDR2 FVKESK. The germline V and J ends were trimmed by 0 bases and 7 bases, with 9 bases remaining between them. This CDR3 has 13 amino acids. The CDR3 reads CASSQEDQGGYTF. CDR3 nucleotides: TGTGCCAGCAGCCAAGAGGATCAGGGTGGCTACACCTTC.

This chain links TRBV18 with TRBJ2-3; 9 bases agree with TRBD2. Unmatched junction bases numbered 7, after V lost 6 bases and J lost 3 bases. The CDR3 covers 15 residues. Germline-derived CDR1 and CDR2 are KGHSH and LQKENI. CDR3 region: CASSSREGRTDTQYF. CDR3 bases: TGTGCCAGCTCGTCGCGGGAGGGCCGAACAGATACGCAGTATTTT.

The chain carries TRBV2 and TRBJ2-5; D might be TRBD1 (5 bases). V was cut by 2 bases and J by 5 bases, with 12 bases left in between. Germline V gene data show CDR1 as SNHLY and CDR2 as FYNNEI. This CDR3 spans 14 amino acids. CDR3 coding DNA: TGTGCCAGCAGTGAATTGGTGGCAGGGGAGACCCAGTACTTC. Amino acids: CASSELVAGETQYF.

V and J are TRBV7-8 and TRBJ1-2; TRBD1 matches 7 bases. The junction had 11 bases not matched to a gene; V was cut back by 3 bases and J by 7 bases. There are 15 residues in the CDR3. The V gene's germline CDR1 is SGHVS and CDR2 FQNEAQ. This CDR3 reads CASSFPGRGTFGYTF. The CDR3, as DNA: TGTGCCAGCAGCTTTCCCGGCAGGGGGACATTTGGCTACACCTTC.

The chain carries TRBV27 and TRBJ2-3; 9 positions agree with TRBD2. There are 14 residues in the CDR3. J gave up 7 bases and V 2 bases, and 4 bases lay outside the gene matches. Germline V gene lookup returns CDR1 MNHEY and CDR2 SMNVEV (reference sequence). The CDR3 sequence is CASSLLAGRHTQYF. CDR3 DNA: TGTGCCAGCAGTTTACTAGCGGGACGCCATACGCAGTATTTT.

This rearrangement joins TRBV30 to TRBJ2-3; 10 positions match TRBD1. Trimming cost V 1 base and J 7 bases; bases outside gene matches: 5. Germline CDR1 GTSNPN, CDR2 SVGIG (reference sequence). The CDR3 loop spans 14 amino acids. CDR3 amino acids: CAWSAGTGDYTQYF. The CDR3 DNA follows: TGTGCCTGGAGTGCCGGGACAGGGGATTATACGCAGTATTTT.

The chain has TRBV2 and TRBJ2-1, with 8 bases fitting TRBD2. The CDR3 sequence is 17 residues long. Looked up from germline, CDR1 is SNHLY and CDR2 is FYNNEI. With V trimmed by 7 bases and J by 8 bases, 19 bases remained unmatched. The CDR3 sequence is CASTPRGGSGFYDEQFF. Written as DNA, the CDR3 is TGTGCCAGCACCCCCCGGGGGGGCTCTGGTTTTTACGATGAGCAGTTCTTC.

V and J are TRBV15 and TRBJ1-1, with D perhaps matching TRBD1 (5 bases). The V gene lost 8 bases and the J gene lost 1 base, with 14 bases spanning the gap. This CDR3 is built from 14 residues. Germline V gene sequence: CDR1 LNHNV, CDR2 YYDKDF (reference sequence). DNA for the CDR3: TGTGCCACCGAGGCGGGACGTAGGAACACTGAAGCTTTCTTT. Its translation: CATEAGRRNTEAFF.

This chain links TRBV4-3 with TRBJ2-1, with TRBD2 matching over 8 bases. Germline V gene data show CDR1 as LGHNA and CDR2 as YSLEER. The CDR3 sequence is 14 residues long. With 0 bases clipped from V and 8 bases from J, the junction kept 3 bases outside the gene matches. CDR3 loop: CASSQDLAGYEQFF. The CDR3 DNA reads TGCGCCAGCAGCCAAGATCTAGCGGGTTATGAGCAGTTCTTC.